What follows are 19 T cell receptor beta chains derived from one specimen sequenced in a study of long-term antiretroviral therapy in people with HIV. Version v3.0 of the immunoSEQ assay was performed at survey level. Sequencing used immunoSEQ multiplex PCR; TCRdb keeps in-frame clones, though not all of them. The sample has roughly 17,000 clones; 70% to 90% are singletons. The sequencing here drew on unsorted PBMCs, taken 0.5 years after starting antiretroviral therapy. Receptor source: a woman aged 40 to 50 with HIV.

V gene TRBV11-2 combines with J gene TRBJ2-1, with D possibly called TRBD1 or TRBD2 (7 bases each). The CDR3 contains 17 residues. Trimming shortened V by 5 bases and J by 4 bases, and 21 bases separated the two germline ends. CDR1 and CDR2 (germline): SGHAT, FQNNGV. The chain's CDR3 is CASSPRGGPAAYNEQFF. CDR3 DNA sequence: TGTGCCAGCAGCCCCAGGGGGGGGCCAGCGGCGTACAATGAGCAGTTCTTC.

This clone was seen only a few times. This sequence joins TRBV13 and TRBJ1-6, with 7 bases that match TRBD1. CDR3 length: 15 residues. The V and J ends lost 6 bases and 8 bases, in that order; junction bases with no gene match: 10. The V gene's germline CDR1 is PRHDT and CDR2 FYEKMQ (reference sequence). The CDR3 DNA sequence: TGTGCCAGCAGGCGGAGAGGGGGCGCGGATTCACCCCTCCACTTT. Translating gives CASRRRGGADSPLHF.

This rearrangement joins TRBV7-9 to TRBJ2-1; 9 nucleotides align to TRBD2. This CDR3 region has 19 residues. Germline values: CDR1 SEHNR, CDR2 FQNEAQ (reference sequence). V was clipped by 2 bases and J by 3 bases; unmatched bases: 14. CDR3 region: CASSLREGGSGRFYNEQFF. In DNA, the CDR3 is TGTGCCAGCAGCTTAAGGGAAGGGGGTAGCGGGAGATTCTACAATGAGCAGTTCTTC. The full variable domain, in which reference TRBV7-9 and TRBJ2-1 provide the parts outside the CDR3, is DTGVSQNPRHKITKRGQNVTFRCDPISEHNRLYWYRQTLGQGPEFLTYFQNEAQLEKSRLLSDRFSAERPKGSFSTLEIQRTEQGDSAMYLCASSLREGGSGRFYNEQFFGPGTRLTVL.

The chain combines TRBV6-1 with TRBJ1-1; 10 nucleotides match TRBD1. CDR3 length equals 13 residues. Germline V lookup: CDR1 MNHNS, CDR2 SASEGT. The J segment lost 4 bases and the V segment lost 4 bases, leaving 0 bases of the junction unmatched. CDR3 sequence reads: CASSGQGATEAFF. CDR3 sequence (DNA): TGTGCCAGCAGTGGACAGGGGGCCACTGAAGCTTTCTTT.

The rearrangement uses TRBV6-5 and TRBJ2-3, with D possibly being TRBD1 or TRBD2 (5 bases each). This CDR3 is 12 amino acids long. Germline V lookup: CDR1 MNHEY, CDR2 SVGAGI. The V end lost 10 bases, the J end lost 6 bases, and 14 bases lay between the germline ends. The CDR3 reads CATSRGLDTQYF. The CDR3 DNA is TGTGCCACAAGTCGGGGCCTCGATACGCAGTATTTT.

The chain employs TRBV5-5 and TRBJ2-7, with TRBD1 matching over 7 bases. Germline CDR1 SGHKS, CDR2 YYEKEE (reference sequence). J gave up 0 bases and V 0 bases, and 3 bases lay outside the gene matches. The length of the CDR3 is 15 residues. CDR3 in DNA: TGTGCCAGCAGCTTGGTCGGACAGGTCTCCTACGAGCAGTACTTC. Its protein product is CASSLVGQVSYEQYF.

This clone is a singleton in its sample. The chain joins TRBV27 to TRBJ1-2; TRBD1 matches at 9 bases. Germline values: CDR1 MNHEY, CDR2 SMNVEV (reference sequence). The V and J ends lost 6 bases and 4 bases, in that order; junction bases with no gene match: 9. The CDR3 is made up of 15 amino acids. DNA of the CDR3: TGTGCCAGCAGAAAGAACAGGGGGCTTGGCTATGGCTACACCTTC. Protein sequence: CASRKNRGLGYGYTF.

The chain combines TRBV4-1 with TRBJ2-2, with 7 bases identical to TRBD1. Germline assignment: CDR1 MGHRA and CDR2 YSYEKL. Losses at the gene ends were 0 bases for V and 7 bases for J; bases not matched to a gene: 11. This CDR3 has 17 amino acids. The CDR3 spells CASSQDLEGAAYGELFF. The CDR3 DNA is TGCGCCAGCAGCCAAGATCTCGAGGGGGCGGCCTACGGGGAGCTGTTTTTT.

J is TRBJ2-2 and V is TRBV7-6; a weak D match, TRBD1 (5 bases). The CDR3 contains 15 residues. V was trimmed by 3 bases and J by 1 base, leaving 9 bases between them. Germline V CDR1 and CDR2: SGHVS, FNYEAQ. The CDR3 DNA is TGTGCCAGCAGCTTCCGGCAGGGGAACACCGGGGAGCTGTTTTTT. Translated, it gives CASSFRQGNTGELFF.

CDR3 nucleotides: TGTGCCAGCAGCCAGAATCTACGGACAGAAGCTAACTATGGCTACACCTTC. Translated, it gives CASSQNLRTEANYGYTF. The rearrangement links TRBV13 to TRBJ1-2, with a tentative D call TRBD1 (6 bases). This CDR3 spans 17 amino acids. Per the germline V gene, CDR1 is PRHDT and CDR2 is FYEKMQ (reference sequence). The V and J ends lost 5 bases and 0 bases respectively, with 19 bases between them.

The chain links TRBV7-9 to TRBJ1-4, with 7 bases identical to TRBD1. Germline assignment: CDR1 SEHNR and CDR2 FQNEAQ (reference sequence). With V trimmed by 4 bases and J by 4 bases, 3 bases remained unmatched. The length of the CDR3 is 14 residues. Here the CDR3 reads CASSWDSDNEKLFF. The CDR3 DNA reads TGTGCCAGCAGCTGGGACAGTGATAATGAAAAACTGTTTTTT. Supplemented by reference TRBV7-9 and TRBJ1-4, the full variable domain reads DTGVSQNPRHKITKRGQNVTFRCDPISEHNRLYWYRQTLGQGPEFLTYFQNEAQLEKSRLLSDRFSAERPKGSFSTLEIQRTEQGDSAMYLCASSWDSDNEKLFFGSGTQLSVL.

This chain connects TRBV5-8 to TRBJ2-3, with D perhaps matching TRBD1 (6 bases). This CDR3 has 16 residues. Germline V gene sequence: CDR1 SGHTS, CDR2 YDEGEE. Trimming shortened V by 0 bases and J by 0 bases, and 11 bases separated the two germline ends. Written as DNA, the CDR3 is TGTGCCAGCAGCTTGGCCGTGGACAGAAGCACAGATACGCAGTATTTT. Its translation is CASSLAVDRSTDTQYF.

The gene calls are TRBV9 and TRBJ2-5; no definite D call. Trimming stripped 0 bases from V and 5 bases from J, with 8 bases between. The germline V gene encodes CDR1 SGDLS and CDR2 YYNGEE. The CDR3 is 13 residues long. The CDR3 sequence is CASSVVPLETQYF. The CDR3 bases are TGTGCCAGCAGCGTAGTTCCCCTGGAGACCCAGTACTTC. The full variable domain, completed using reference TRBV9 and TRBJ2-5, is DSGVTQTPKHLITATGQRVTLRCSPRSGDLSVYWYQQSLDQGLQFLIQYYNGEERAKGNILERFSAQQFPDLHSELNLSSLELGDSALYFCASSVVPLETQYFGPGTRLLVL.

V is TRBV6-1 and J is TRBJ2-7; 7 bases map to TRBD2. The V and J ends lost 5 bases and 3 bases, in that order; junction bases with no gene match: 7. From germline, CDR1 is MNHNS and CDR2 SASEGT. This CDR3 has 14 amino acids. CDR3 sequence: CASSTNGGYYEQYF. CDR3 nucleotides: TGTGCCAGCAGTACGAACGGGGGGTACTACGAGCAGTACTTC.

The V and J genes are TRBV5-5 and TRBJ1-2, with D possibly TRBD1 on 5 matching bases. Trimming removed 2 bases from V and 7 bases from J, with 18 bases in between. The CDR3 totals 15 residues. CDR1 and CDR2 (germline): SGHKS, YYEKEE (reference sequence). The chain's CDR3 is CASSLPNGAGLGYTF. In nucleotides, the CDR3 is TGTGCCAGCAGCTTACCGAACGGGGCCGGGCTTGGCTACACCTTC.

The chain couples TRBV14 to TRBJ2-7; D gene ambiguous. The CDR3 runs 12 residues. Germline V gene lookup returns CDR1 SGHDN and CDR2 FVKESK. V lost 3 bases and J lost 1, with 4 bases in between. In DNA, the CDR3 is TGTGCCAGCAGCCATGGGTCCTACGAGCAGTACTTC. Protein product: CASSHGSYEQYF.

This sequence joins TRBV10-3 and TRBJ2-3, with 10 nucleotides matching TRBD1. Trimming removed 8 bases from V and 2 bases from J; junction bases left unmatched: 4. This CDR3 has 14 residues. Per germline, CDR1 ENHRY and CDR2 SYGVKD. Written as DNA, the CDR3 is TGTGCCATCGGGGACAGGGGTTACACAGATACGCAGTATTTT. Its translation is CAIGDRGYTDTQYF.

This clone was seen a single time. The genes are TRBV11-1 and TRBJ1-4, with D perhaps matching TRBD1 (6 bases). The CDR3 covers 14 residues. The germline V gene encodes CDR1 SGHAT and CDR2 FQDESV (reference sequence). The V gene lost 4 bases and the J gene lost 4 bases, with 10 bases spanning the gap. CDR3 sequence reads: CASSSGGHNEKLFF. The CDR3 bases are TGTGCCAGCAGCTCCGGGGGACATAATGAAAAACTGTTTTTT.

J is TRBJ2-7 and V is TRBV14; a possible D gene is TRBD1 (6 bases). The CDR3 covers 17 residues. V was trimmed by 1 base and J by 0 bases, leaving 16 bases between them. CDR1 and CDR2 (germline): SGHDN, FVKESK. CDR3: CASSQGTEVKSSYEQYF. CDR3 DNA sequence: TGTGCCAGCAGCCAAGGGACAGAGGTCAAAAGCTCCTACGAGCAGTACTTC.